Presented here are 26 T cell receptor beta chains from one specimen sequenced in a study of tumor and adjacent non-tumor tissue in lung cancer. This sample's RNA came from whole unsorted tissue. The normal lung tissue was taken more than 3 cm from the tumor edge. TCRbeta libraries were built with three rounds of nested PCR, modified from ARM-PCR. TCRdb ran MiXCR on the multiplex PCR reads and lists one entry per CDR3 protein. In the table there are approximately 120,000 distinct CDR3 sequences, 62% of which are singletons. The sample was distant non-tumor lung tissue. These TCRs come from a man between 60 and 75 years old with non-small cell lung cancer.

This clonotype was observed at least ten times. This may arise from a read error, as a much more abundant clone is one base away. The chain has TRBV11-2 and TRBJ2-2; either TRBD1 or TRBD2 may fit D (5 bases each). The CDR3 is made up of 15 amino acids. Germline CDR1 and CDR2: SGHAT and FQNNGV. The CDR3 DNA sequence: TGTACCAGCAGCCCCGGGACGGTGAACACCGGGGAGCTGTTTTTT. Its protein product is CTSSPGTVNTGELFF. Using reference TRBV11-2 and TRBJ2-2 for the parts outside the CDR3, the full variable domain is EAGVAQSPRYKIIEKRQSVAFWCNPISGHATLYWYQQILGQGPKLLIQFQNNGVVDDSQLPKDRFSAERLKGVDSTLKIQPAKLEDSAVYLCTSSPGTVNTGELFFGEGSRLTVL.

Only one count was recorded for this clonotype. A much more abundant neighbour one base away suggests this may be a read error. This rearrangement joins TRBV20-1 to TRBJ2-1; 10 bases line up with TRBD1. From germline, CDR1 is DFQATT and CDR2 SNEGSKA (reference sequence). This CDR3 contains 13 residues. The CDR3 spells CSASWDRGNEQLF. DNA for the CDR3: TGCAGTGCTAGCTGGGACAGGGGAAATGAGCAGTTATTC.

This clonotype appeared a single time. Since a much larger clone is just one base distant, this may be a read error. The chain has TRBV5-5 and TRBJ1-4, with TRBD1 identical over 10 bases. The CDR3 is 20 amino acids. Germline V CDR1 and CDR2: SGHKS, YYEKEE (reference sequence). V trimming: 4 bases; J trimming: 4 bases; junction bases outside the gene matches: 19. CDR3 in DNA: TGTGCCAGCAGCATCCTAATACCCGGGACAGGGGACCTTTTTAATGAAAAACTGTTTTTT. This sequence encodes CASSILIPGTGDLFNEKLFF.

This clonotype was detected many times. The genes are TRBV20-1 and TRBJ1-1; 7 nucleotides align to TRBD1. V trimming: 5 bases; J trimming: 5 bases; junction bases outside the gene matches: 8. The length of the CDR3 is 13 residues. The germline CDR1 and CDR2 sequences are DFQATT and SNEGSKA (reference sequence). The CDR3 protein is CSASEGGGTEAFF. CDR3 nucleotides: TGCAGTGCTTCTGAAGGGGGCGGAACTGAAGCTTTCTTT.

A remark on this clonotype: The conserved phenylalanine or tryptophan normally closing the CDR3 is absent here, so this likely arose from a read error. This rearrangement joins TRBV11-1 to TRBJ2-7; D may be TRBD2 (6 bases). V dropped 9 bases and J dropped 5 bases, with 20 bases sitting between them. This CDR3 has 14 residues. Germline-derived CDR1 and CDR2 are SGHAT and FQDESV (reference sequence). Here the CDR3 reads CARSPGGISHEQYL. The CDR3 DNA reads as TGTGCCAGAAGCCCAGGAGGGATCTCTCACGAGCAGTACCTA.

In the case of this clonotype: A much larger clone differs by one base, so this may be a read error. The chain recombines TRBV28 with TRBJ2-1; weak D call: TRBD2 (5 bases). CDR3 length equals 18 residues. Germline V gene lookup returns CDR1 MDHEN and CDR2 SYDVKM. The CDR3 spells CASSLPGLDLSSYNEHFF. CDR3 nucleotide sequence: TGTGCCAGCAGTTTACCAGGACTTGATCTAAGCTCCTACAATGAGCACTTCTTC.

The chain joins TRBV20-1 to TRBJ2-1; 9 nucleotides agree with TRBD1. J gave up 8 bases and V 6 bases, and 11 bases lay outside the gene matches. Germline lookup yields CDR1 DFQATT and CDR2 SNEGSKA (reference sequence). There are 14 residues in the CDR3. In DNA form, the CDR3 reads TGCAGTGCCCCGACAGGGGGTCTTTACGATGAGCAGTTCTTC. Protein sequence: CSAPTGGLYDEQFF.

The gene calls are TRBV6-1 and TRBJ2-3; no clear D gene. CDR3 length: 15 amino acids. Per the germline V gene, CDR1 is MNHNS and CDR2 is SASEGT. Between the trimmed V and J ends, which lost 2 bases and 5 bases, there was a span of 14 bases. The CDR3 region is CASSENYIPRDTQYF. The CDR3 DNA sequence: TGTGCCAGCAGTGAAAACTACATTCCCAGAGATACGCAGTATTTT.

At least ten counts were recorded for this clonotype. The rearrangement uses TRBV12-3 or TRBV12-4 and TRBJ2-5; 8 bases are a match to TRBD2. The CDR3 loop spans 15 amino acids. J lost 5 bases, V lost 4 bases, and 9 bases had no gene match. The CDR3 loop reads CASSSPSGGRETQYF. CDR3 DNA: TGTGCCAGCAGTTCGCCGAGCGGGGGCCGGGAGACCCAGTACTTC.

V is TRBV6-8 and J is TRBJ2-1; D is possibly TRBD1 (6 bases). This CDR3 is 14 amino acids long. Germline V lookup: CDR1 MNHGY, CDR2 SAAAGT. Trimming removed 9 bases from V and 10 bases from J, with 22 bases in between. The CDR3 reads CARSLIRQGFEQFF. In DNA, the CDR3 is TGTGCCAGGAGCCTAATTCGCCAGGGGTTCGAGCAGTTCTTC.

A word on this clonotype: At one boundary the junction diverges from the germline segment, which might be a read error. V gene TRBV6-6 combines with J gene TRBJ1-2, with unresolved D. CDR3 length: 15 residues. Germline V gene lookup returns CDR1 MNHNY and CDR2 SVGAGI (reference sequence). The CDR3 DNA sequence: TGTGCCAGCCGACAAGAAACCTACCCGAACCATGGCTGCACCTTC. This gives the protein CASRQETYPNHGCTF.

As for this clonotype: One junction end disagrees with the germline gene, perhaps due to a read error. The genes are TRBV6-5 and TRBJ1-2; tentative D call: TRBD1 (5 bases). Germline V CDR1 and CDR2: MNHEY, SVGAGI. The CDR3 extends over 15 amino acids. The CDR3: CASSYLAGPKYGYTF. The CDR3 bases are TGTGCCAGCAGTTACTTAGCAGGGCCTAAGTATGGCTACACCTTC.

The chain couples TRBV28 to TRBJ1-2; D is undetermined. Per germline, CDR1 MDHEN and CDR2 SYDVKM. Trimming took off 4 bases at V and 1 base at J, with 16 bases between the two ends. This CDR3 is 16 amino acids long. The CDR3 DNA reads TGTGCCAGCAGTTCGGCCGGGATCACAATTAACTATGGCTACACCTTC. This sequence encodes CASSSAGITINYGYTF.

Concerning this clonotype itself: Since the CDR3 does not end with the conserved phenylalanine or tryptophan, this likely comes from a read error. The chain employs TRBV6-2 or TRBV6-3 and TRBJ2-4; TRBD1 agrees at 7 bases. The CDR3 runs to 17 residues. Germline loops: CDR1 MNHEY, CDR2 SVGEGT. The CDR3 loop is CPSSYSKETGSHGIQYL. As DNA, the CDR3 is TGTCCCAGCAGTTACTCGAAGGAGACAGGGTCTCATGGCATTCAGTACTTA.

Concerning this clonotype: A read error may produce the germline difference seen at one junction end. The chain has TRBV11-1 and TRBJ2-4, with 10 bases matching TRBD2. The CDR3 consists of 16 residues. Germline V lookup: CDR1 SGHAT, CDR2 FQDESV (reference sequence). DNA of the CDR3: TGTGCCAGCAGCTTAGGCCTAGCGGGAGTGGGAAACATTCAGTGCTTC. It translates to CASSLGLAGVGNIQCF.

Note on this clonotype: A junction end diverges from the germline sequence, so it may reflect a read error. This chain uses TRBV19 with TRBJ1-1; TRBD1 might be the D (5 bases). This CDR3 is built from 15 residues. The germline V gene encodes CDR1 LNHDA and CDR2 SQIVND (reference sequence). The CDR3 sequence is CSSSIDHRSNTEAFF. In DNA, the CDR3 is TGTTCCAGTAGTATAGATCACAGGTCGAACACTGAAGCTTTCTTT. Looking up the rest from reference TRBV19 and TRBJ1-1 gives the full variable domain: DGGITQSPKYLFRKEGQNVTLSCEQNLNHDAMYWYRQDPGQGLRLIYYSQIVNDFQKGDIAEGYSVSREKKESFPLTVTSAQKNPTAFYLCSSSIDHRSNTEAFFGQGTRLTVV.

Turning to this clonotype: A much larger clone lies a single base off, so this may be a read error. This rearrangement joins TRBV5-1 to TRBJ2-5, with 7 bases aligning to TRBD1. Per the germline V gene, CDR1 is SGHRS and CDR2 is YFSETQ. The CDR3 runs to 14 residues. The CDR3 loop reads CVSSLVTGQETQYF. The CDR3 DNA follows: TGCGTCAGCAGCTTGGTGACAGGGCAAGAGACCCAGTACTTC.

As regards this clonotype: A junction end diverges from the germline sequence, so it may reflect a read error. The rearrangement uses TRBV12-3 or TRBV12-4 and TRBJ1-3; a weak D match, TRBD1 (5 bases). This CDR3 comprises 17 residues. The CDR3 DNA sequence: TGTGCCAGCAGTTTAGTGGGGACGCCCCAAAAGAGAAACATCATATATTTT. It yields the protein CASSLVGTPQKRNIIYF.

This clonotype occurred many times. The chain employs TRBV6-1 and TRBJ1-4; D gene unclear. There are 14 residues in the CDR3. Germline assignment: CDR1 MNHNS and CDR2 SASEGT. V shed 5 bases and J shed 0 bases, with 7 bases lying between them. CDR3 protein: CASSRSATNEKLFF. CDR3 in DNA: TGTGCCAGCAGTAGGTCTGCAACTAATGAAAAACTGTTTTTT.

The sample holds many counts of this clonotype. For the CDR3, the DNA is TGTGCCAGCAGCTTGGCGCGTGGTAGCGGGAGGGCCCAGTTCTTC. Amino acids: CASSLARGSGRAQFF. The rearrangement links TRBV5-5 to TRBJ2-1; 11 bases map to TRBD2. Germline values: CDR1 SGHKS, CDR2 YYEKEE (reference sequence). There are 15 residues in the CDR3. With V trimmed by 0 bases and J by 13 bases, 9 bases remained unmatched.

This clonotype showed up just once. A read error may produce the germline difference seen at one junction end. The gene calls are TRBV2 and TRBJ2-2; D not certain. The CDR3 has 14 residues. The germline V gene has CDR1 SNHLY and CDR2 FYNNEI. DNA of the CDR3: TGTGCCAGCAGCGCAGTTGGGAACGCCGGGGAGCTGTTTTTT. As protein: CASSAVGNAGELFF.

Many counts were recorded for this clonotype. The chain is built from TRBV6-5 and TRBJ2-2; D gene ambiguous. V was trimmed by 9 bases and J by 7 bases, leaving 21 bases between them. The CDR3 length is 15 residues. Germline V gene data show CDR1 as MNHEY and CDR2 as SVGAGI. CDR3 sequence (DNA): TGTGCCAGTCTAGGTGGACGGAATGTAGGCGGGGAGCTGTTTTTT. Amino acids: CASLGGRNVGGELFF.

This clonotype was picked up many times. The V call is TRBV5-6, the J call TRBJ2-7; weak D call: TRBD2 (5 bases). CDR3 size: 12 residues. Looked up from germline, CDR1 is SGHDT and CDR2 is YYEEEE. V dropped 0 bases and J dropped 5 bases, with 6 bases sitting between them. CDR3 DNA: TGTGCCAGCAGCTTGGACGGGAACGAGCAGTACTTC. Translated: CASSLDGNEQYF.

With regard to this clonotype: A read error is possible here, since a much larger clone lies one base away. This CDR3 fails to terminate in the conserved phenylalanine or tryptophan, so it likely reflects a read error. The V gene is TRBV4-1, the J gene TRBJ2-4, with D tentatively TRBD1 or TRBD2 (5 bases each). The germline gives CDR1 MGHRA, CDR2 YSYEKL. This CDR3 contains 20 residues. Trimming cost V 0 bases and J 1 base, with 22 bases left between them. The CDR3 bases are TGCGCCAGCAGCCAAGATGGTCTGAGGGACGGACCTCGGGCCAAAAACATTCAGTACTCC. Its protein is CASSQDGLRDGPRAKNIQYS.

The chain employs TRBV20-1 and TRBJ2-3, with D tentatively TRBD2 (5 bases). Per germline, CDR1 DFQATT and CDR2 SNEGSKA (reference sequence). The CDR3 runs 17 residues. V was shortened by 4 bases and J by 0 bases, with 20 bases between the two germline ends. The CDR3 DNA sequence: TGCAGTGCTAAAGCGGCTGCTAACGGAAGAAGCACAGATACGCAGTATTTT. Translated, it gives CSAKAAANGRSTDTQYF.

A remark on this clonotype: One end of the junction is discordant with germline, which a read error may explain. This chain connects TRBV11-3 to TRBJ2-3; 9 bases are a match to TRBD2. Germline V gene sequence: CDR1 SGHNT, CDR2 YENEEA. CDR3 length equals 16 residues. CDR3: CASSSLGSGRPDTQCF. The DNA of the CDR3 is TGTGCCAGCAGCTCCTTGGGTAGCGGGAGACCAGATACGCAGTGTTTT.